This T cell receptor beta chain was captured in a study of T-cell reconstitution after alpha-beta-depleted transplantation in children. V was shortened by 0 bases and J by 5 bases, with 16 bases between the two germline ends. This CDR3 comprises 17 residues. Germline V gene sequence: CDR1 MGHDK, CDR2 SYGVNS. A library of TCRbeta sequences, prepared with unique molecular identifiers, was generated. From the PCR reads, TCRdb called clonotypes with MiXCR, one entry per CDR3 protein. The repertoire has just under 550,000 distinct CDR3 sequences, 15% to 20% of them found once; the top ten carry approximately 3%.

This chain uses TRBV25-1 with TRBJ2-2; TRBD2 is a possible D gene (7 bases). This TCR derives from a human donor who donated a stem cell graft to a child with acute lymphoblastic leukemia. The sample consisted of PBMCs from the stem cell graft donor, taken from the stem cell graft. The CDR3 spells CASSEYGGPLETGELFF. CDR3 DNA: TGTGCCAGCAGTGAATACGGGGGGCCGCTCGAGACCGGGGAGCTGTTTTTT. The full variable domain, with the rest looked up from reference TRBV25-1 and TRBJ2-2, is EADIYQTPRYLVIGTGKKITLECSQTMGHDKMYWYQQDPGMELHLIHYSYGVNSTEKGDLSSESTVSRIRTEHFPLTLESARPSHTSQYLCASSEYGGPLETGELFFGEGSRLTVL.